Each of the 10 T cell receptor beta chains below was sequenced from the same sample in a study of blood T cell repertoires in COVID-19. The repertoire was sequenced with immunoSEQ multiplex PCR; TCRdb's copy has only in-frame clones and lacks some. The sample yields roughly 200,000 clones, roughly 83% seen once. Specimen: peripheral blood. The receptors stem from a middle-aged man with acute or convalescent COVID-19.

CDR3 nucleotide sequence: TGTGCCAGCAGCTTGGTTTTCAGGAACACTGAAGCTTTCTTT. Amino acid sequence: CASSLVFRNTEAFF. The V call is TRBV5-6, the J call TRBJ1-1; D unresolved. V was trimmed by 0 bases and J by 1 base, leaving 7 bases between them. CDR1 is SGHDT, CDR2 YYEEEE, per germline. The CDR3 spans 14 residues.

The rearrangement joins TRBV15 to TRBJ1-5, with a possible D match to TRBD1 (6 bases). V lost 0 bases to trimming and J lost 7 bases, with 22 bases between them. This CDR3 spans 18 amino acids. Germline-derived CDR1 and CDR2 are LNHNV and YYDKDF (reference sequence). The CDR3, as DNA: TGTGCCACCAGCAGAGATGTGACCCTCCAGGGGATTAGCCAGCCCCAGCATTTT. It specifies CATSRDVTLQGISQPQHF.

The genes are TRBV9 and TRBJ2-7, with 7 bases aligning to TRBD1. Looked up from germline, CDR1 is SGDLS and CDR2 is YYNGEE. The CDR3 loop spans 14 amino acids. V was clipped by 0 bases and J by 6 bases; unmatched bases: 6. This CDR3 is CASSVVDRAGEQYF. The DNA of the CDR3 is TGTGCCAGCAGCGTAGTTGACAGGGCGGGCGAGCAGTACTTC.

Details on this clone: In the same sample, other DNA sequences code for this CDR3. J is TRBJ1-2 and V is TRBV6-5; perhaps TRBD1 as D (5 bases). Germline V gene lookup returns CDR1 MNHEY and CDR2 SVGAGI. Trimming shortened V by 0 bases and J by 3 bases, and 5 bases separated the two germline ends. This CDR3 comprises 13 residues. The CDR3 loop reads CASSYSGDYGYTF. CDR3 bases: TGTGCCAGCAGTTACTCAGGGGACTATGGCTACACCTTC.

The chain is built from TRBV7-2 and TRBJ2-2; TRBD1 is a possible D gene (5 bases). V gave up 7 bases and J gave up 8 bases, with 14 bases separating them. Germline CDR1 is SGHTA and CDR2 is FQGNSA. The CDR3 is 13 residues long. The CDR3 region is CASNPQGGGELFF. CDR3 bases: TGTGCCAGCAATCCCCAGGGTGGAGGGGAGCTGTTTTTT. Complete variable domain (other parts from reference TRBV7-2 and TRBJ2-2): GAGVSQSPSNKVTEKGKDVELRCDPISGHTALYWYRQSLGQGLEFLIYFQGNSAPDKSGLPSDRFSAERTGGSVSTLTIQRTQQEDSAVYLCASNPQGGGELFFGEGSRLTVL.

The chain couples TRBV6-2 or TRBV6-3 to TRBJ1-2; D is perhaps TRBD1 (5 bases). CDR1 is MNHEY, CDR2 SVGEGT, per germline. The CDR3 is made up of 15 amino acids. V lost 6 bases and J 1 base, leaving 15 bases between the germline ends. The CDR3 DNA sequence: TGTGCCAGCAGCGATCAGACAGACCATAACTATGGCTACACCTTC. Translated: CASSDQTDHNYGYTF.

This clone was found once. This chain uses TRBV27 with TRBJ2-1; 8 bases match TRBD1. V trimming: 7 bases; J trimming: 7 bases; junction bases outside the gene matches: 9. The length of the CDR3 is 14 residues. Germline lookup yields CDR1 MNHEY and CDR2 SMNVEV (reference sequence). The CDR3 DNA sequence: TGTGCCAGCATCGGACAGGGAGTAATTAATGAGCAGTTCTTC. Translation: CASIGQGVINEQFF.

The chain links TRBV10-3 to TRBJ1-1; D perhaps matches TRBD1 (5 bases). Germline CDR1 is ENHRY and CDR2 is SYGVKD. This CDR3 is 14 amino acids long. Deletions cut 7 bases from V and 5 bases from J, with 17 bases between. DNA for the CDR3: TGTGCCATCAACCTTGGGGACTTTGGAACTGAAGCTTTCTTT. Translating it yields CAINLGDFGTEAFF.

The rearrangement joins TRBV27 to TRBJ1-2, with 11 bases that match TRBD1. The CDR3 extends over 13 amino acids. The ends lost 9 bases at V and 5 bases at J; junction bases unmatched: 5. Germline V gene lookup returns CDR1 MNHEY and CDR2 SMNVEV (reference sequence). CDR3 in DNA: TGTGCCAGTGGGGGACAGGGGGGTTATGGCTACACCTTC. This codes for CASGGQGGYGYTF.

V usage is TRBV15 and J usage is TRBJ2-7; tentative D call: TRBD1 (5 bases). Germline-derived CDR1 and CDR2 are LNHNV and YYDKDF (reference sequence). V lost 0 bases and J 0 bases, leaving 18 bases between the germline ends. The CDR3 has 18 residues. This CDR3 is CATSRDRGRRLSSYEQYF. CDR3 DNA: TGTGCCACCAGCAGAGATAGGGGAAGGCGCCTAAGCTCCTACGAGCAGTACTTC.